This TCR beta chain appears in the sequencing data of a study of blood T cell repertoires in COVID-19. Study-wide background: COVID-19 samples collected from the United States, Italy and Spain covered acute and convalescent phases. The cDNA or gDNA used as material had been derived from T cells, B-cell-depleted T cells, or PBMCs.

Original processing methods: Reference gene primer amplification gave nucleated cell count estimates. Some clones are missing from TCRdb's copy, which holds only in-frame ones; the method was immunoSEQ multiplex PCR. For V, J and clone size, that table is used; D and trimming come from the DNA. The sample has about 220,000 clones, around 82% seen once. Germline-derived CDR1 and CDR2 are SGHTA and FQGTGA. The CDR3 has 15 residues. The V end lost 2 bases, the J end lost 4 bases, and 14 bases lay between the germline ends. The chain joins TRBV7-3 to TRBJ1-2, with D uncertain. This clonotype was sampled from a woman older than 75 with acute or convalescent COVID-19. Sequencing was performed on peripheral blood. Here the CDR3 DNA reads TGTGCCAGCAGCTTATCCGGGGTCCCAGCCTATGGCTACACCTTC. The encoded protein is CASSLSGVPAYGYTF.